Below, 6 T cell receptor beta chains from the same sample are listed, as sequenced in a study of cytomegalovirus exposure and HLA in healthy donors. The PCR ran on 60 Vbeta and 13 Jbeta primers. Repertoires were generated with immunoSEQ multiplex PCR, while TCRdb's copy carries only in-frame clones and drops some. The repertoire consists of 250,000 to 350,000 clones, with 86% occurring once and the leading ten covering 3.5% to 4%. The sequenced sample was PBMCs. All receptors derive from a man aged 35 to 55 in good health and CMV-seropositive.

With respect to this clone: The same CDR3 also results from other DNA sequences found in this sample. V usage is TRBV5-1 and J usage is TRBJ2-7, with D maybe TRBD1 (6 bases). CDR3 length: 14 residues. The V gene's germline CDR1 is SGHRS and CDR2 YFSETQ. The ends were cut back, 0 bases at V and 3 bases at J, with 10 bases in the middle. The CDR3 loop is CASSLAQGGYEQYF. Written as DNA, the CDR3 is TGCGCCAGCAGCTTGGCGCAAGGGGGCTACGAGCAGTACTTC.

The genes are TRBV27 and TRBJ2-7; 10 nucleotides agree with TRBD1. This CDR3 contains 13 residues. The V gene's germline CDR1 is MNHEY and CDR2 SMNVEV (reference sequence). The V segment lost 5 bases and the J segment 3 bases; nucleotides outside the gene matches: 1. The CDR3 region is CASSRTGGYEQYF. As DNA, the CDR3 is TGTGCCAGCAGTCGGACAGGGGGCTACGAGCAGTACTTC.

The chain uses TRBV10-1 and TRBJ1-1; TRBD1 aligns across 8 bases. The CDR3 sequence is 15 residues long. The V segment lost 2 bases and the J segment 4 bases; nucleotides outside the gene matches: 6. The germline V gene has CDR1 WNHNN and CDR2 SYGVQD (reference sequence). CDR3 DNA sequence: TGCGCCAGCAGTGAGGCAGGGGGCGCTGGCACTGAAGCTTTCTTT. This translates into CASSEAGGAGTEAFF.

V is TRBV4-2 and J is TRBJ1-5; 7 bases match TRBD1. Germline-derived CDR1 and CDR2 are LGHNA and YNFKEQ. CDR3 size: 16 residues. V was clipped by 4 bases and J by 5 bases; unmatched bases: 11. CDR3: CASSPRLDRIYQPQHF. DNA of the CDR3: TGTGCCAGCAGCCCGAGACTGGACAGGATCTATCAGCCCCAGCATTTT.

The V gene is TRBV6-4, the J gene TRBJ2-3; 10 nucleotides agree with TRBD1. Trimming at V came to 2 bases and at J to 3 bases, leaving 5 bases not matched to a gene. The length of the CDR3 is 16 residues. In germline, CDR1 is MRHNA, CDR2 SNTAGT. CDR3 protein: CASSDAAGQGTDTQYF. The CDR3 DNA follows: TGTGCCAGCAGTGACGCCGCGGGACAGGGGACAGATACGCAGTATTTT.

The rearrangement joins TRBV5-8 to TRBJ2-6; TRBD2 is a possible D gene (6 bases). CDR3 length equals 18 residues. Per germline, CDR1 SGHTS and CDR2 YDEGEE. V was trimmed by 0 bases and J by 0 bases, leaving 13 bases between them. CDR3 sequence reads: CASSLVRGSLSGANVLTF. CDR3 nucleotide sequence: TGTGCCAGCAGCTTGGTCCGGGGGAGTCTCTCTGGGGCCAACGTCCTGACTTTC.